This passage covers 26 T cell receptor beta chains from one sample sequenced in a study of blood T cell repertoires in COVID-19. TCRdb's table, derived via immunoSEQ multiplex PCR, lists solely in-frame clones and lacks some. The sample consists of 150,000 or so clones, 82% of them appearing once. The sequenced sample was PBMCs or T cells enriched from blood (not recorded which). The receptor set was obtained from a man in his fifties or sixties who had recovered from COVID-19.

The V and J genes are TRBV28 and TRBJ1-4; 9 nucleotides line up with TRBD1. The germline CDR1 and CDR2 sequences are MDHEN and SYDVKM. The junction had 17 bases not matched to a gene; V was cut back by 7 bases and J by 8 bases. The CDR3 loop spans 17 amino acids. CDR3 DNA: TGTGCCAGCAATAGAAGAATCGGACAGGGGTTATCCGAAAAACTGTTTTTT. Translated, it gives CASNRRIGQGLSEKLFF.

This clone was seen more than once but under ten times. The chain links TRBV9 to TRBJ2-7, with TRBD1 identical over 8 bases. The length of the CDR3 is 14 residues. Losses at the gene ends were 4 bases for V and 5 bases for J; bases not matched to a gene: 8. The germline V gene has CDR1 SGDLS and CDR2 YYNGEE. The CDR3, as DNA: TGTGCCAGCAGCCCCGGACAGGGTTTCGACGAGCAGTACTTC. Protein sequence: CASSPGQGFDEQYF.

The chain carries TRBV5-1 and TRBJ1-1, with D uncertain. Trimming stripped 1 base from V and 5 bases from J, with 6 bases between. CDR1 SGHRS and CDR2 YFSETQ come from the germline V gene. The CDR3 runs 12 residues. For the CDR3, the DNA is TGCGCCAGCAGCTTGAGCGGTACTGAAGCTTTCTTT. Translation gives CASSLSGTEAFF.

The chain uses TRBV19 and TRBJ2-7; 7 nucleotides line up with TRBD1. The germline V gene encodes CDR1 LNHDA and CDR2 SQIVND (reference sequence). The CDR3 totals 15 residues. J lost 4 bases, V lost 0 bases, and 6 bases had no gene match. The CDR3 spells CASSIDLGQNYEQYF. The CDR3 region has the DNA TGTGCCAGTAGTATAGATTTGGGACAGAATTACGAGCAGTACTTC.

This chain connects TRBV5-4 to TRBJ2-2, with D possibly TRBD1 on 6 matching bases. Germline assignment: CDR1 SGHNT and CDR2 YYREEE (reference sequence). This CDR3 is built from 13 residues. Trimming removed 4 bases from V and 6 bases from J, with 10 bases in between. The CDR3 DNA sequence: TGTGCCAGCAGCGCTACAGGGCCCGGGGAGCTGTTTTTT. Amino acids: CASSATGPGELFF.

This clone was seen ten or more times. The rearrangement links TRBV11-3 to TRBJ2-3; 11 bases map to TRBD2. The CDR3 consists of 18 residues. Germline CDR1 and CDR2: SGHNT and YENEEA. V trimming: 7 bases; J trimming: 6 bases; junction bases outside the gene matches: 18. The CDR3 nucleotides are TGTGCCAGCATATTCGTTCGGATAGCGGGAGGGCCCAAGGATACGCAGTATTTT. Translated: CASIFVRIAGGPKDTQYF.

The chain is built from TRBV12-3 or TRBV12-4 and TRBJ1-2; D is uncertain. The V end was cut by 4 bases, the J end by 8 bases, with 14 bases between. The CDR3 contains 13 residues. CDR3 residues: CASSSSHARGYTF. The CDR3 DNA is TGTGCCAGCAGTTCAAGCCATGCCCGGGGCTACACCTTC.

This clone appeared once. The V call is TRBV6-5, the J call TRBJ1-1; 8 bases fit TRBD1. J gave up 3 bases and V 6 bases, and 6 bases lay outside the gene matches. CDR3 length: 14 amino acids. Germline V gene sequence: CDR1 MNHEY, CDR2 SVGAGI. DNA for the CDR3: TGTGCCAGCAGCCCCGGGACAGGTTACACTGAAGCTTTCTTT. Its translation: CASSPGTGYTEAFF.

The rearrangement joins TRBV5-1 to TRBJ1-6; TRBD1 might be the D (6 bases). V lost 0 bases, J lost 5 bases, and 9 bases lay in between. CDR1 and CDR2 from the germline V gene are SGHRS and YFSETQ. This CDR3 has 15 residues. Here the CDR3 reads CASSLGPGDNSPLHF. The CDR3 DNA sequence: TGCGCCAGCAGCTTGGGGCCAGGGGATAATTCACCCCTCCACTTT.

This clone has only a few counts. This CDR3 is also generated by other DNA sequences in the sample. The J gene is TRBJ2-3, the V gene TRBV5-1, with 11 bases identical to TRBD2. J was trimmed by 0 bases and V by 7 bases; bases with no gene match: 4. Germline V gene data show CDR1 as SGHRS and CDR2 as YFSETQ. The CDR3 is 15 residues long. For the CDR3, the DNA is TGCGCCAGCCGACTAGCGGGGACTAGCACAGATACGCAGTATTTT. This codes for CASRLAGTSTDTQYF.

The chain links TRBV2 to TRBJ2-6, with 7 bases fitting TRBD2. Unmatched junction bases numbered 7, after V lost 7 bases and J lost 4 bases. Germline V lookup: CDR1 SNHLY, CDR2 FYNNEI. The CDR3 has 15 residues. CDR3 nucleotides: TGTGCCAGCAAGGCGGGAGTTTCAGGGGCCAACGTCCTGACTTTC. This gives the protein CASKAGVSGANVLTF.

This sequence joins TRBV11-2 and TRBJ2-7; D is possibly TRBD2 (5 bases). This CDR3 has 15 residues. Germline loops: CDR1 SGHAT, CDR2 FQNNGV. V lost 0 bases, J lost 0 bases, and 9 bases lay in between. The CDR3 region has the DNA TGTGCCAGCAGCTTAGACCACGGAGGCTCCTACGAGCAGTACTTC. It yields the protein CASSLDHGGSYEQYF. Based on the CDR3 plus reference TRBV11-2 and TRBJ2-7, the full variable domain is EAGVAQSPRYKIIEKRQSVAFWCNPISGHATLYWYQQILGQGPKLLIQFQNNGVVDDSQLPKDRFSAERLKGVDSTLKIQPAKLEDSAVYLCASSLDHGGSYEQYFGPGTRLTVT.

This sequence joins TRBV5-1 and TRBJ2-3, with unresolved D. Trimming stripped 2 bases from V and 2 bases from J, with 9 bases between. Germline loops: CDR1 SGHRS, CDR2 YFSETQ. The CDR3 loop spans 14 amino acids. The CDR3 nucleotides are TGCGCCAGCAGCTTCGAGGATTCCACAGATACGCAGTATTTT. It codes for CASSFEDSTDTQYF. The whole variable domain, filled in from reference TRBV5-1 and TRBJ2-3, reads KAGVTQTPRYLIKTRGQQVTLSCSPISGHRSVSWYQQTPGQGLQFLFEYFSETQRNKGNFPGRFSGRQFSNSRSEMNVSTLELGDSALYLCASSFEDSTDTQYFGPGTRLTVL.

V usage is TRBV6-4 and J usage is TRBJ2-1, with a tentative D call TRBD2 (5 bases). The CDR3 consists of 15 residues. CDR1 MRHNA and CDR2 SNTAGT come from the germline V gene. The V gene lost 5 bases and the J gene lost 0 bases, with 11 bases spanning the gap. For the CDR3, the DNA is TGTGCCAGCAGTTTCGAGGCGGGCTCCTACAATGAGCAGTTCTTC. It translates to CASSFEAGSYNEQFF.

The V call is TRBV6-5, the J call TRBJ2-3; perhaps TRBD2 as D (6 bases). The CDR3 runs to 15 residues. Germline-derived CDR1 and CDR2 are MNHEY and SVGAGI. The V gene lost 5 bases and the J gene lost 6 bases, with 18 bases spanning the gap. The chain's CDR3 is CASSHSGWGEDTQYF. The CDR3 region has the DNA TGTGCCAGCAGTCACAGTGGATGGGGGGAGGATACGCAGTATTTT.

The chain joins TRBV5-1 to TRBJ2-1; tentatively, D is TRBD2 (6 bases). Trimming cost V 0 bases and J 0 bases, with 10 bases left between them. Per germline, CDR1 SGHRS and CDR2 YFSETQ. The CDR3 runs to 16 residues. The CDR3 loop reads CASSLEFGSSYNEQFF. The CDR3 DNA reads TGCGCCAGCAGCTTGGAATTCGGGAGCTCCTACAATGAGCAGTTCTTC. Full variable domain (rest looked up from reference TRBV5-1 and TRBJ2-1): KAGVTQTPRYLIKTRGQQVTLSCSPISGHRSVSWYQQTPGQGLQFLFEYFSETQRNKGNFPGRFSGRQFSNSRSEMNVSTLELGDSALYLCASSLEFGSSYNEQFFGPGTRLTVL.

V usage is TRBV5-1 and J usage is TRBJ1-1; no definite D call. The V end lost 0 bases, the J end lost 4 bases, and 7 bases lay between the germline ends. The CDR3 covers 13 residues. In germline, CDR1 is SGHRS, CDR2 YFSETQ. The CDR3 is CASSLVGSTEAFF. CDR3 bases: TGCGCCAGCAGCTTGGTAGGGAGCACTGAAGCTTTCTTT.

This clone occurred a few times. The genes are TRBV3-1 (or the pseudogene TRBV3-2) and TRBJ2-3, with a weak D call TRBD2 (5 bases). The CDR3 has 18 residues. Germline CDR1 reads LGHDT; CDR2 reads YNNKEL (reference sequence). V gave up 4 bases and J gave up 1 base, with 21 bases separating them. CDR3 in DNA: TGTGCCAGCAGCCCCGCGGGCCTCTGGCGGTCCCGCACAGATACGCAGTATTTT. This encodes CASSPAGLWRSRTDTQYF.

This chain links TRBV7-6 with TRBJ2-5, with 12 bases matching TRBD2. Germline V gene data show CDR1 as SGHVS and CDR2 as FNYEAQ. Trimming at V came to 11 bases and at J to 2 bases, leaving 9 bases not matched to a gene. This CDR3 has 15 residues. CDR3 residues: CAGSGTSGPQETQYF. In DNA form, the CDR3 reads TGTGCCGGGTCCGGGACTAGCGGGCCGCAAGAGACCCAGTACTTC. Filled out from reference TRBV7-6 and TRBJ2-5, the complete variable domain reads GAGVSQSPRYKVTKRGQDVALRCDPISGHVSLYWYRQALGQGPEFLTYFNYEAQQDKSGLPNDRFSAERPEGSISTLTIQRTEQRDSAMYRCAGSGTSGPQETQYFGPGTRLLVL.

As DNA, the CDR3 is TGCGCCAGCAGCCGGACCGGCAGGGGCGGTTACGAGCAGTACTTC. Translated: CASSRTGRGGYEQYF. The chain recombines TRBV5-1 with TRBJ2-7; possible D gene TRBD1, 6 bases. The CDR3 contains 15 residues. From germline, CDR1 is SGHRS and CDR2 YFSETQ. Trimming took 4 bases from V and 4 from J, leaving 18 bases between them.

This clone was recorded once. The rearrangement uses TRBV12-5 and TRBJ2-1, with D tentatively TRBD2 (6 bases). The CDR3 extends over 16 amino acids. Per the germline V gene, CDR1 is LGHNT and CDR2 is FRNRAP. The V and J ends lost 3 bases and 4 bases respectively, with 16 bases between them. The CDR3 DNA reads TGTGCTAGTGGTTTAACCTCGGGAGCTCTTTACAATGAGCAGTTCTTC. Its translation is CASGLTSGALYNEQFF.

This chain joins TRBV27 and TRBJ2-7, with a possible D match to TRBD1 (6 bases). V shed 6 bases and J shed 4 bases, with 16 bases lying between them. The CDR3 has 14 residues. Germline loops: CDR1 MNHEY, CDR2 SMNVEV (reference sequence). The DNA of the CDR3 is TGTGCCAGCAGCCTACAGGGTTTCGGGTACGAGCAGTACTTC. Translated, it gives CASSLQGFGYEQYF.

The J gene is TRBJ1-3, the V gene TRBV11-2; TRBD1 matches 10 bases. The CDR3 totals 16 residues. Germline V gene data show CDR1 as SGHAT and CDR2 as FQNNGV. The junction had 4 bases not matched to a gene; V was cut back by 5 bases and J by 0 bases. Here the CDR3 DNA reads TGTGCCAGCAGCCCAGACAGGGGGCTCTCTGGAAACACCATATATTTT. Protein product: CASSPDRGLSGNTIYF.

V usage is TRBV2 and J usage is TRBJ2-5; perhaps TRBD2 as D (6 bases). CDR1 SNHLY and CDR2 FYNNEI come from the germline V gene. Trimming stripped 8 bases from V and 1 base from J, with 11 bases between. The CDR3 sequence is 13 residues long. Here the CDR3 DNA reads TGTGCCAGCTTGATTAGCGGCCAAGAGACCCAGTACTTC. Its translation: CASLISGQETQYF. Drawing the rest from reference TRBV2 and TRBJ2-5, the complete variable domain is EPEVTQTPSHQVTQMGQEVILRCVPISNHLYFYWYRQILGQKVEFLVSFYNNEISEKSEIFDDQFSVERPDGSNFTLKIRSTKLEDSAMYFCASLISGQETQYFGPGTRLLVL.

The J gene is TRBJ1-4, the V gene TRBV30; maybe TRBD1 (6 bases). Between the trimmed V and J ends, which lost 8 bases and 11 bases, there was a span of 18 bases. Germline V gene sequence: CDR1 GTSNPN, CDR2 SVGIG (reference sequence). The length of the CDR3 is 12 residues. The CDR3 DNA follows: TGTGCCCGGGGGGGCGGGGGCGAGAAACTGTTTTTT. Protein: CARGGGGEKLFF.

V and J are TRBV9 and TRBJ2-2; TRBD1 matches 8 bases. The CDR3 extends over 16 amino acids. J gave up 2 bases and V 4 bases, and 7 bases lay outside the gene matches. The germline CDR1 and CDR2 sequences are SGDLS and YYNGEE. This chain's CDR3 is CASSLLQGGNTGELFF. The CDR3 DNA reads TGTGCCAGCAGCTTATTACAGGGGGGAAACACCGGGGAGCTGTTTTTT.